These 4 T cell receptor beta chains share one sample of origin, sequenced in a study of a mutant IDH1 vaccine in newly diagnosed glioma. Time point of the sample: week 5, during vaccination. A single vaccine dose contained 300 ug of mutant IDH1 20-mer peptide, and topical imiquimod was used with it. Sequencing used immunoSEQ multiplex PCR; TCRdb keeps in-frame clones, though not all of them. The repertoire holds over 25,000 clones, with roughly 90% as singletons. The antigens these receptors bind are not known. Material: peripheral blood mononuclear cells (PBMCs), obtained from a glioma patient whose treatment included an IDH1 peptide vaccine. These receptors all stem from a woman in her 40s with glioma. Some clones in this sample may be carry-over from other donors' samples.

This chain joins TRBV5-1 and TRBJ2-7; possible D gene TRBD1, 6 bases. CDR1 and CDR2 from the germline V gene are SGHRS and YFSETQ. V shed 6 bases and J shed 1 base, with 11 bases lying between them. The length of the CDR3 is 13 residues. The DNA of the CDR3 is TGCGCCAGCAACAGGGAACCGTCCTACGAGCAGTACTTC. It translates to CASNREPSYEQYF.

This chain links TRBV11-3 with TRBJ2-2; 7 nucleotides match TRBD1. Germline lookup yields CDR1 SGHNT and CDR2 YENEEA. J was trimmed by 6 bases and V by 5 bases; bases with no gene match: 6. This CDR3 contains 14 residues. The CDR3 DNA sequence: TGTGCCAGCAGCAACACAGGGGTTTCCGGGGAGCTGTTTTTT. Translating it yields CASSNTGVSGELFF.

The V call is TRBV4-1, the J call TRBJ2-1; 9 bases align to TRBD2. V shed 3 bases and J 4 bases; nucleotides not matched to a gene: 7. CDR3 length equals 16 residues. Germline-derived CDR1 and CDR2 are MGHRA and YSYEKL. As DNA, the CDR3 is TGCGCCAGCAGCCATCTTCGCCTAGCGGGGTACAATGAGCAGTTCTTC. It yields the protein CASSHLRLAGYNEQFF.

V usage is TRBV5-3 and J usage is TRBJ2-7, with D possibly matching TRBD2 (7 bases). TRBV5-3 belongs to the ORF category, with a function that is uncertain. This CDR3 has 16 amino acids. V was cut by 0 bases and J by 2 bases, with 15 bases left in between. The CDR3 DNA is TGTGCCAGAAGCTTGGCCGGTGACGGGGGGCCCTACGAGCAGTACTTC. Residues: CARSLAGDGGPYEQYF.